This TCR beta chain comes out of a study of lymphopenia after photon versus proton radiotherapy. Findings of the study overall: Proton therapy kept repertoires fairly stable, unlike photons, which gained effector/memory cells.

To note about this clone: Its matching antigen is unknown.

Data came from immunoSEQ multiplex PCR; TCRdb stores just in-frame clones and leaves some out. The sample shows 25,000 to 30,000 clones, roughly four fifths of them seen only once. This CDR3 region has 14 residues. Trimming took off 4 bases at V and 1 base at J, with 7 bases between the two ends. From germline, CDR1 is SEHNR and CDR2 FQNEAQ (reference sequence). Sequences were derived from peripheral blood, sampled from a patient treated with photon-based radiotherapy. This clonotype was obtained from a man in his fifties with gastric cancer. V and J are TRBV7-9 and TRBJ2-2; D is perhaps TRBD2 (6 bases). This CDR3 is CASSSGLNTGELFF. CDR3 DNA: TGTGCCAGCAGCTCGGGACTGAACACCGGGGAGCTGTTTTTT. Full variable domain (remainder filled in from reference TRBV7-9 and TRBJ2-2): DTGVSQNPRHKITKRGQNVTFRCDPISEHNRLYWYRQTLGQGPEFLTYFQNEAQLEKSRLLSDRFSAERPKGSFSTLEIQRTEQGDSAMYLCASSSGLNTGELFFGEGSRLTVL.